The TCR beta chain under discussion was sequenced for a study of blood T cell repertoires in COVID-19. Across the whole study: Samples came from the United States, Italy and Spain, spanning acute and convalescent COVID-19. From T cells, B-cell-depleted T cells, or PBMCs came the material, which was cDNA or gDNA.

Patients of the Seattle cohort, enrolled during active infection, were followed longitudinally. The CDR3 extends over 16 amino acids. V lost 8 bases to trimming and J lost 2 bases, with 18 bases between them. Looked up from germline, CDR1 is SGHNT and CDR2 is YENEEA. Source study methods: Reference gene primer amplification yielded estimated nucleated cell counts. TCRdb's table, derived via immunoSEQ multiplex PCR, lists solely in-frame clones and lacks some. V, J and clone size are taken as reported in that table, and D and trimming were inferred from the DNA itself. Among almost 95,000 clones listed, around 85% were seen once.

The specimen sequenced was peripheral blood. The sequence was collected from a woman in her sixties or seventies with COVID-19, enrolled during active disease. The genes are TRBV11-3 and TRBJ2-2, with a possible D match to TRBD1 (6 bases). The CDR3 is CASGSSGHINTGELFF. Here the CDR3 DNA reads TGTGCCAGCGGATCGTCGGGACACATCAACACCGGGGAGCTGTTTTTT.